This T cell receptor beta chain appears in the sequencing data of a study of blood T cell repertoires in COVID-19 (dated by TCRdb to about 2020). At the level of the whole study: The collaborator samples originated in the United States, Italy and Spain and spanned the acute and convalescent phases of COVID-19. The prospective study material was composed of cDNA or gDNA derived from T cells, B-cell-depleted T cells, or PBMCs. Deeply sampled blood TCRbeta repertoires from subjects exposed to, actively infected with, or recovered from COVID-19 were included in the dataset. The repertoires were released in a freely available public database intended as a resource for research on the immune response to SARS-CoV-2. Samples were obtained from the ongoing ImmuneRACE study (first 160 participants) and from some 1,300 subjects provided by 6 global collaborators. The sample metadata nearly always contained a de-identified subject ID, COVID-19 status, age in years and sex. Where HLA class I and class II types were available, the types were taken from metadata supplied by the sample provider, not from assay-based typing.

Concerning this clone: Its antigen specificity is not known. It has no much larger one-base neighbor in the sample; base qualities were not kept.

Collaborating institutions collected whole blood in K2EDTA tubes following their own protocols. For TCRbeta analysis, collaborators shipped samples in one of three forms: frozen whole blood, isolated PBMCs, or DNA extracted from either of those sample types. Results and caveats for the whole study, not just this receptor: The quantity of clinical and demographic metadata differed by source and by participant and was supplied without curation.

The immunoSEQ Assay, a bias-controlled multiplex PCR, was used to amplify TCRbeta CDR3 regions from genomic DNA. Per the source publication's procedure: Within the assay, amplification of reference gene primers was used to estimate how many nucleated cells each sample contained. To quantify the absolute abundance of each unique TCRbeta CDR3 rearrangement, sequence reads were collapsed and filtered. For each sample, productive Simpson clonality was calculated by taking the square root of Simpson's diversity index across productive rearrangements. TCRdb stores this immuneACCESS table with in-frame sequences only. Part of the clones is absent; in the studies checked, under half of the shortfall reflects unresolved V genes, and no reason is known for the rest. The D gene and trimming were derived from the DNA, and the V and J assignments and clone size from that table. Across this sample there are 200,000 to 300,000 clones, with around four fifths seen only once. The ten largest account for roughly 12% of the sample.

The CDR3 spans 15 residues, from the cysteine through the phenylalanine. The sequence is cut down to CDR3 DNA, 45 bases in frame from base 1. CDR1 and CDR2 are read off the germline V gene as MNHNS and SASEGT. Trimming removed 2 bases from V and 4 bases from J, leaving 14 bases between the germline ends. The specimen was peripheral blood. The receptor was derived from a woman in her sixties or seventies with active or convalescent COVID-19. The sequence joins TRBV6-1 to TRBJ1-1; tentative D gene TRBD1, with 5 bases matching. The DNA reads TGTGCCAGCAGTGAACAGGGACTTATAGGCACTGAAGCTTTCTTT. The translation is CASSEQGLIGTEAFF.